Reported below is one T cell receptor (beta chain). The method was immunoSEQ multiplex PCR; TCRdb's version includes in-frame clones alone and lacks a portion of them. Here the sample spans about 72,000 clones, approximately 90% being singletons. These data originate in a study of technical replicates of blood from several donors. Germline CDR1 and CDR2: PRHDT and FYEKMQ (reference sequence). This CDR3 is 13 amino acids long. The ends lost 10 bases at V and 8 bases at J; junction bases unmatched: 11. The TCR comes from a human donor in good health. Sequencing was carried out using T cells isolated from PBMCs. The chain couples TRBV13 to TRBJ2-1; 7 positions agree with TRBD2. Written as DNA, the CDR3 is TGTGCCACCCATGGGGGGGATGTGGATGAGCAGTTCTTC. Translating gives CATHGGDVDEQFF.